A single count supports the clone carrying this T cell receptor (beta chain). Its antigen is not known. Generated by immunoSEQ multiplex PCR, the TCRdb table keeps only in-frame clones and is missing some. The data show about 500,000 clones, 80% to 90% seen once. The data derive from a study of Ad26.COV2.S vaccination and SARS-CoV-2 variants. About the study: The vaccine Ad26.COV2.S was put into the muscle once, or twice with 56 days between. Findings and limits, study-wide: Vaccine and placebo recipients had comparable breadth of non-spike TCRs.

V lost 0 bases and J lost 8; bases outside the gene matches: 6. CDR1 SNHLY and CDR2 FYNNEI come from the germline V gene. This CDR3 comprises 14 residues. Indicated treatment: roughly 20 received Ad26.COV2.S at low or high dose, single or two shots; about 5 received placebo; per-sample allocation not given. All samples were drawn on day 63, counting from the first vaccine or placebo injection. Sequences were derived from peripheral blood, sampled in a trial of Ad26.COV2.S vaccine versus placebo. The source is a person aged 18 to 65 who received the Ad26.COV2.S COVID-19 vaccine or a placebo. The V gene is TRBV2, the J gene TRBJ1-2, with 7 bases aligning to TRBD1. CDR3 residues: CASSEAPQGQGYTF. The CDR3 region has the DNA TGTGCCAGCAGTGAAGCGCCACAGGGGCAAGGCTACACCTTC.